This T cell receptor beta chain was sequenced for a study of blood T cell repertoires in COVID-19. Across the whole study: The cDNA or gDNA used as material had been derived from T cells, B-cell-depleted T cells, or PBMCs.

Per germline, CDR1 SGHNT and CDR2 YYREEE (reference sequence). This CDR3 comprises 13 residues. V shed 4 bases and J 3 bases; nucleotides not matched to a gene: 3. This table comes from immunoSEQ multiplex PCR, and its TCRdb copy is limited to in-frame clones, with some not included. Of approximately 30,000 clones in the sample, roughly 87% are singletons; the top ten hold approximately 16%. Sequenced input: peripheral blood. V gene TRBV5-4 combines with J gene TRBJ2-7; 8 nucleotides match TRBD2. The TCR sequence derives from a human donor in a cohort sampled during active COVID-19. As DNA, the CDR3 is TGTGCCAGCAGCCCGGGACTAGACTACGAGCAGTACTTC. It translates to CASSPGLDYEQYF.